Shown below are 32 T cell receptor beta chains from a single sample sequenced in a study of cytomegalovirus exposure and HLA in healthy donors. This table comes from immunoSEQ multiplex PCR, and its TCRdb copy is limited to in-frame clones, with some not included. The sample has more than 70,000 clones, roughly 93% seen once; the top ten hold roughly 1%. Sequencing used PBMCs. These receptors all come from a woman under 30 in good health and CMV-seronegative.

The gene calls are TRBV4-2 and TRBJ2-1; TRBD2 matches at 9 bases. The CDR3 loop spans 16 amino acids. V was pared by 0 bases and J by 4 bases, with 4 bases of the junction left unmatched. Germline CDR1 and CDR2: LGHNA and YNFKEQ. The chain's CDR3 is CASSQDASGGYNEQFF. In DNA form, the CDR3 reads TGTGCCAGCAGCCAAGACGCCAGCGGGGGGTACAATGAGCAGTTCTTC.

V gene TRBV9 combines with J gene TRBJ2-7, with unresolved D. Trimming removed 0 bases from V and 1 base from J, with 5 bases in between. From germline, CDR1 is SGDLS and CDR2 YYNGEE. This CDR3 region has 13 residues. The CDR3 protein is CASSVDSSYEQYF. DNA of the CDR3: TGTGCCAGCAGCGTAGACAGTTCCTACGAGCAGTACTTC.

The V call is TRBV27, the J call TRBJ1-1; D gene unclear. The germline V gene has CDR1 MNHEY and CDR2 SMNVEV (reference sequence). Trimming removed 2 bases from V and 0 bases from J, with 13 bases in between. The CDR3 sequence is 16 residues long. Here the CDR3 DNA reads TGTGCCAGCAGTTTACCGAAGGCCCGGGTGAACACTGAAGCTTTCTTT. Its translation is CASSLPKARVNTEAFF.

CDR3 sequence (DNA): TGTGCCAGCAGCTTAGCGCGGGGGGGCCCAGAGACCCAGTACTTC. It encodes CASSLARGGPETQYF. The rearrangement uses TRBV5-4 and TRBJ2-5, with 9 bases aligning to TRBD2. The germline CDR1 and CDR2 sequences are SGHNT and YYREEE (reference sequence). J was trimmed by 4 bases and V by 2 bases; bases with no gene match: 6. This CDR3 comprises 15 residues. The entire variable domain, with the rest obtained from reference TRBV5-4 and TRBJ2-5, is as follows: ETGVTQSPTHLIKTRGQQVTLRCSSQSGHNTVSWYQQALGQGPQFIFQYYREEENGRGNFPPRFSGLQFPNYSSELNVNALELDDSALYLCASSLARGGPETQYFGPGTRLLVL.

In this sample, this clone turned up once. V and J are TRBV6-1 and TRBJ2-5; 10 bases map to TRBD2. Germline-derived CDR1 and CDR2 are MNHNS and SASEGT. CDR3 length: 18 residues. J gave up 5 bases and V 0 bases, and 12 bases lay outside the gene matches. This chain's CDR3 is CASSEATLAGFLRETQYF. In DNA, the CDR3 is TGTGCCAGCAGTGAAGCTACACTAGCGGGGTTTCTTAGGGAGACCCAGTACTTC.

The chain uses TRBV11-2 and TRBJ1-6; the D gene is possibly TRBD1 (5 bases). This CDR3 has 15 amino acids. Germline V lookup: CDR1 SGHAT, CDR2 FQNNGV. The germline V and J ends were trimmed by 1 base and 6 bases, with 10 bases remaining between them. CDR3 loop: CASSLGSQGNSPLHF. The CDR3 DNA sequence: TGTGCCAGCAGCTTAGGTTCCCAGGGTAATTCACCCCTCCACTTT.

This clone appeared a few times. The chain employs TRBV5-6 and TRBJ1-5; weak D call: TRBD1 (6 bases). The germline V gene has CDR1 SGHDT and CDR2 YYEEEE. CDR3 length: 15 residues. The V gene lost 3 bases and the J gene lost 2 bases, with 12 bases spanning the gap. The CDR3 coding sequence is TGTGCCAGCAGCTCAAGACAGGTAGGCAATCAGCCCCAGCATTTT. As protein: CASSSRQVGNQPQHF.

The chain employs TRBV7-2 and TRBJ2-7, with TRBD1 matching over 9 bases. Per the germline V gene, CDR1 is SGHTA and CDR2 is FQGNSA. Losses at the gene ends were 1 base for V and 5 bases for J; bases not matched to a gene: 6. This CDR3 has 15 amino acids. In DNA form, the CDR3 reads TGTGCCAGCAGCTTAGAGGGACAGGGATTCGACGAGCAGTACTTC. Translated, it gives CASSLEGQGFDEQYF.

This clone has only one observation. The chain carries TRBV9 and TRBJ2-2; 7 nucleotides line up with TRBD1. Germline V gives CDR1 SGDLS, CDR2 YYNGEE. This CDR3 region has 15 residues. V shed 4 bases and J 3 bases; nucleotides not matched to a gene: 6. DNA of the CDR3: TGTGCCAGCAGCCCCCAGGGGGATGACACCGGGGAGCTGTTTTTT. It translates to CASSPQGDDTGELFF.

The chain combines TRBV7-3 with TRBJ2-1; 11 nucleotides line up with TRBD1. The length of the CDR3 is 15 residues. Unmatched junction bases numbered 7, after V lost 5 bases and J lost 7 bases. Looked up from germline, CDR1 is SGHTA and CDR2 is FQGTGA. The CDR3 DNA follows: TGTGCCAGCAGCAGGGGGACAGGGGGTCTGAATGAGCAGTTCTTC. Amino acids: CASSRGTGGLNEQFF.

This clone showed up just once. The chain has TRBV13 and TRBJ1-2; D is undetermined. CDR1 is PRHDT, CDR2 FYEKMQ, per germline (reference sequence). Trimming took 0 bases from V and 7 from J, leaving 6 bases between them. This CDR3 spans 12 amino acids. The CDR3 DNA follows: TGTGCCAGCAGCTTAGGTTCCGGTGGCTACACCTTC. Protein: CASSLGSGGYTF.

This clone was detected once. CDR3 protein: CASSHGTGSYEQYF. CDR3 nucleotide sequence: TGCGCCAGCAGCCATGGAACAGGGTCCTACGAGCAGTACTTC. This rearrangement joins TRBV4-3 to TRBJ2-7; D possibly corresponds to TRBD1 (6 bases). V lost 3 bases to trimming and J lost 1 base, with 10 bases between them. The CDR3 loop spans 14 amino acids. Germline assignment: CDR1 LGHNA and CDR2 YSLEER.

This clone was seen a single time. The chain couples TRBV6-1 to TRBJ2-2; D possibly corresponds to TRBD2 (6 bases). Germline loops: CDR1 MNHNS, CDR2 SASEGT. The CDR3 consists of 14 residues. Trimming took 4 bases from V and 3 from J, leaving 9 bases between them. The CDR3 DNA reads TGTGCCAGCAGTGGGGGGGACGACACCGGGGAGCTGTTTTTT. Translated: CASSGGDDTGELFF.

The chain links TRBV6-6 to TRBJ2-3; a weak D match, TRBD1 (5 bases). V was trimmed by 1 base and J by 6 bases, leaving 8 bases between them. Germline V lookup: CDR1 MNHNY, CDR2 SVGAGI (reference sequence). The CDR3 loop spans 13 amino acids. CDR3 in amino acids: CASSYLGRDTQYF. In DNA form, the CDR3 reads TGTGCCAGCAGTTACTTGGGGCGGGATACGCAGTATTTT.

The chain recombines TRBV6-6 with TRBJ2-5; D is unclear. Germline V gene lookup returns CDR1 MNHNY and CDR2 SVGAGI (reference sequence). The CDR3 has 13 amino acids. The V end lost 3 bases, the J end lost 3 bases, and 8 bases lay between the germline ends. Written as DNA, the CDR3 is TGTGCCAGCAGTTATGAGATAGAAGAGACCCAGTACTTC. Translated, it gives CASSYEIEETQYF.

The gene calls are TRBV6-5 and TRBJ1-2; a possible D gene is TRBD1 (5 bases). CDR1 and CDR2 from the germline V gene are MNHEY and SVGAGI. Trimming cost V 5 bases and J 8 bases, with 18 bases left between them. This CDR3 is built from 14 residues. The CDR3 spells CASSTTNQGIGYTF. CDR3 DNA sequence: TGTGCCAGCAGTACCACGAACCAGGGCATAGGCTACACCTTC.

V gene TRBV9 combines with J gene TRBJ2-1, with D possibly TRBD1 on 6 matching bases. CDR1 is SGDLS, CDR2 YYNGEE, per germline. V lost 3 bases to trimming and J lost 5 bases, with 12 bases between them. There are 14 residues in the CDR3. The DNA of the CDR3 is TGTGCCAGCAGCGCCCCTGGACAGAACAATGAGCAGTTCTTC. Amino acids: CASSAPGQNNEQFF.

The genes are TRBV6-6 and TRBJ1-1; D gene uncertain. Deletions cut 1 base from V and 6 bases from J, with 9 bases between. This CDR3 comprises 13 residues. CDR1 is MNHNY and CDR2 is SVGAGI in the germline V gene (reference sequence). The CDR3 spells CASSYLMRAEAFF. The CDR3 DNA sequence: TGTGCCAGCAGTTACTTGATGAGGGCTGAAGCTTTCTTT.

V and J are TRBV28 and TRBJ2-3, with 8 bases matching TRBD2. The CDR3 loop spans 15 amino acids. Germline V gene sequence: CDR1 MDHEN, CDR2 SYDVKM. V lost 2 bases to trimming and J lost 4 bases; unmatched junction nucleotides: 5. The CDR3 nucleotides are TGTGCCAGCAGTTTACCGGGAGGGCAGGCAGATACGCAGTATTTT. This codes for CASSLPGGQADTQYF. The variable domain in full, completed from reference TRBV28 and TRBJ2-3, reads DVKVTQSSRYLVKRTGEKVFLECVQDMDHENMFWYRQDPGLGLRLIYFSYDVKMKEKGDIPEGYSVSREKKERFSLILESASTNQTSMYLCASSLPGGQADTQYFGPGTRLTVL.

The chain employs TRBV29-1 and TRBJ2-7, with 7 bases lining up with TRBD2. J gave up 4 bases and V 5 bases, and 20 bases lay outside the gene matches. The CDR3 has 17 amino acids. Looked up from germline, CDR1 is SQVTM and CDR2 is ANQGSEA. The CDR3 spells CSVTLLFSGKMKYEQYF. The CDR3 DNA sequence: TGCAGCGTTACTCTACTATTCAGCGGGAAAATGAAATACGAGCAGTACTTC.

The rearrangement links TRBV5-1 to TRBJ2-1, with D possibly being TRBD1 (5 bases). This CDR3 has 12 amino acids. V lost 0 bases, J lost 8 bases, and 6 bases lay in between. The germline CDR1 and CDR2 sequences are SGHRS and YFSETQ. The CDR3 DNA reads TGCGCCAGCAGCTTGGAGGGGTATGAGCAGTTCTTC. Amino acids: CASSLEGYEQFF.

The chain is built from TRBV7-8 and TRBJ2-1; 9 bases agree with TRBD1. This CDR3 is built from 13 residues. CDR1 and CDR2 (germline): SGHVS, FQNEAQ. The trim removed 4 bases at V and 10 bases at J, leaving 5 bases unmatched. The CDR3 is CASSSDRGGEQFF. The CDR3 DNA follows: TGTGCCAGCAGCTCGGACAGGGGAGGGGAGCAGTTCTTC.

This chain uses TRBV6-1 with TRBJ1-5; 12 bases are shared with TRBD1. V lost 3 bases to trimming and J lost 4 bases; unmatched junction nucleotides: 7. This CDR3 is built from 17 residues. CDR1 is MNHNS, CDR2 SASEGT, per germline. CDR3 residues: CASSDPGQGAWNQPQHF. The CDR3 DNA reads TGTGCCAGCAGTGATCCGGGACAGGGGGCTTGGAATCAGCCCCAGCATTTT.

This clone was counted a few times. The chain uses TRBV10-2 and TRBJ2-1; perhaps TRBD1 as D (6 bases). The germline V and J ends were trimmed by 6 bases and 3 bases, with 9 bases remaining between them. Germline lookup yields CDR1 WSHSY and CDR2 SAAADI. This CDR3 spans 13 amino acids. CDR3 sequence: CASRGDNYNEQFF. The CDR3 DNA sequence: TGCGCCAGCAGGGGGGACAACTACAATGAGCAGTTCTTC.

CDR3 region: CASALRTGGNYGYTF. The CDR3 region has the DNA TGTGCCAGTGCACTCCGGACAGGGGGAAACTATGGCTACACCTTC. This chain uses TRBV7-9 with TRBJ1-2, with 10 bases identical to TRBD1. The CDR3 is 15 amino acids. The germline CDR1 and CDR2 sequences are SEHNR and FQNEAQ (reference sequence). After removal of 9 bases from V and 2 bases from J, the junction contained 9 bases not matched to a gene.

The chain recombines TRBV10-3 with TRBJ2-7; 7 nucleotides line up with TRBD1. Trimming took 3 bases from V and 4 from J; bases not matched to a gene: 9. This CDR3 is built from 15 residues. Looked up from germline, CDR1 is ENHRY and CDR2 is SYGVKD. Written as DNA, the CDR3 is TGTGCCATCAGTGATCTCCAGGGGACAGAGTACGAGCAGTACTTC. Amino acid sequence: CAISDLQGTEYEQYF.

The chain's CDR3 is CASSPPPDSMGENTEAFF. CDR3 coding DNA: TGTGCCAGCAGCCCACCACCGGACAGTATGGGGGAGAACACTGAAGCTTTCTTT. The V and J genes are TRBV5-6 and TRBJ1-1, with a weak D call TRBD1 (6 bases). The ends were cut back, 4 bases at V and 1 base at J, with 23 bases in the middle. Germline loops: CDR1 SGHDT, CDR2 YYEEEE. The CDR3 extends over 18 amino acids.

The rearrangement uses TRBV10-1 and TRBJ1-1; possibly TRBD1 for D (5 bases). Trimming removed 3 bases at V and 1 base at J, with 9 bases between. The CDR3 spans 14 residues. Germline CDR1 is WNHNN and CDR2 is SYGVQD (reference sequence). The CDR3 DNA is TGCGCCAGCAGTGAAACCAGGGCGAACACTGAAGCTTTCTTT. Translation gives CASSETRANTEAFF.

This clone was seen a few times. V and J are TRBV30 and TRBJ2-1; D is unresolved. CDR1 GTSNPN and CDR2 SVGIG come from the germline V gene (reference sequence). V lost 3 bases, J lost 3 bases, and 6 bases lay in between. CDR3 length equals 12 residues. In DNA, the CDR3 is TGTGCCTGGAGCCTAAACTACAATGAGCAGTTCTTC. This encodes CAWSLNYNEQFF.

The J gene is TRBJ1-1, the V gene TRBV11-2; D call uncertain. V shed 3 bases and J shed 0 bases, with 8 bases lying between them. Per the germline V gene, CDR1 is SGHAT and CDR2 is FQNNGV. CDR3 length: 14 amino acids. Here the CDR3 reads CASSFSNMNTEAFF. CDR3 nucleotides: TGTGCCAGCAGCTTTTCCAACATGAACACTGAAGCTTTCTTT.

The chain recombines TRBV11-1 with TRBJ2-2; D might be TRBD2 (6 bases). Trimming took off 3 bases at V and 4 bases at J, with 18 bases between the two ends. This CDR3 is built from 17 residues. CDR1 and CDR2 from the germline V gene are SGHAT and FQDESV (reference sequence). DNA of the CDR3: TGTGCCAGCAGCTTCTATGGGGCGGGGCGTAGCACCGGGGAGCTGTTTTTT. It translates to CASSFYGAGRSTGELFF.

Only one count was recorded for this clone. The chain carries TRBV28 and TRBJ1-4; 10 positions agree with TRBD1. Germline V gene lookup returns CDR1 MDHEN and CDR2 SYDVKM. The junction had 5 bases not matched to a gene; V was cut back by 6 bases and J by 7 bases. The CDR3 consists of 14 residues. CDR3: CASSSDRGSEKLFF. The CDR3 region has the DNA TGTGCCAGCAGCTCGGACAGGGGGAGTGAAAAACTGTTTTTT.